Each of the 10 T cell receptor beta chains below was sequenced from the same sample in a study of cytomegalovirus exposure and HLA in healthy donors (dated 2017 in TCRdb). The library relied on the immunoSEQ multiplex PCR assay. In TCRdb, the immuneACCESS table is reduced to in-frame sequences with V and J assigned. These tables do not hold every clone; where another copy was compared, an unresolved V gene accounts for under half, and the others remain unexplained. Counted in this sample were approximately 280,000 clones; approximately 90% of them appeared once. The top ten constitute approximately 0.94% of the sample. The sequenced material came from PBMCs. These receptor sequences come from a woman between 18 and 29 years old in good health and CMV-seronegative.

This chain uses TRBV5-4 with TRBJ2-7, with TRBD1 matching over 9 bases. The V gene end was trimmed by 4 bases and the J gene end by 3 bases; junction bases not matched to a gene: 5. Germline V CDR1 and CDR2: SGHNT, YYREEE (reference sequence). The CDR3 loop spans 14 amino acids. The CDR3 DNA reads TGTGCCAGCAGCCCGGGACAGGGACGCTACGAGCAGTACTTC. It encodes CASSPGQGRYEQYF.

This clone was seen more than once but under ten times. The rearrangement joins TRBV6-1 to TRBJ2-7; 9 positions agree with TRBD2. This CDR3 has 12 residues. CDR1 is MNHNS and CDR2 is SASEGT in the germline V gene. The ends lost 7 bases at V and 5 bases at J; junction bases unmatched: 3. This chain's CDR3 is CASKAGGHEQYF. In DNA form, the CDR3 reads TGTGCCAGCAAAGCGGGAGGCCACGAGCAGTACTTC.

CDR3 region: CASSPDRGHYYEQYF. The CDR3 DNA reads as TGTGCCAGCAGCCCGGACAGGGGACATTATTACGAGCAGTACTTC. The chain uses TRBV14 and TRBJ2-7, with 9 bases identical to TRBD1. Germline CDR1 is SGHDN and CDR2 is FVKESK. This CDR3 comprises 15 residues. The V segment lost 4 bases and the J segment 4 bases; nucleotides outside the gene matches: 8.

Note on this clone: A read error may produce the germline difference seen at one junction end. The CDR3 nucleotides read TGTGCCACCAGCAGATCCAGGGTTAACAATGGCTACACCTTC. It yields the protein CATSRSRVNNGYTF. The V call is TRBV15, the J call TRBJ1-2; perhaps TRBD1 as D (5 bases). Looked up from germline, CDR1 is LNHNV and CDR2 is YYDKDF (reference sequence). CDR3 length: 14 amino acids.

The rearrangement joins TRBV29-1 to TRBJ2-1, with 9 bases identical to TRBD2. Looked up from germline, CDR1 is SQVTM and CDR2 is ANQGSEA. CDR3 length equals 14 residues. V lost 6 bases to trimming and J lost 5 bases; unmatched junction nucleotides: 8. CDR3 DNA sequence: TGCAGCGTGATGAGACTAGCGGTGCACAATGAGCAGTTCTTC. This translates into CSVMRLAVHNEQFF.

CDR3 amino acids: CASSYATGGNYGYTF. The DNA of the CDR3 is TGTGCCAGCAGTTACGCGACAGGGGGCAACTATGGCTACACCTTC. The chain recombines TRBV6-5 with TRBJ1-2; 10 bases line up with TRBD1. CDR3 size: 15 residues. The junction had 2 bases not matched to a gene; V was cut back by 2 bases and J by 2 bases. Germline V gene lookup returns CDR1 MNHEY and CDR2 SVGAGI.

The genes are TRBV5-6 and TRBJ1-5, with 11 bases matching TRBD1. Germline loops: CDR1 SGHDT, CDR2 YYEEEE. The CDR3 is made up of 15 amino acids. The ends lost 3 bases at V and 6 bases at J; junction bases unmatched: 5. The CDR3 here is CASSYGQGAIQPQHF. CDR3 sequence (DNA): TGTGCCAGCAGCTACGGACAGGGGGCCATTCAGCCCCAGCATTTT.

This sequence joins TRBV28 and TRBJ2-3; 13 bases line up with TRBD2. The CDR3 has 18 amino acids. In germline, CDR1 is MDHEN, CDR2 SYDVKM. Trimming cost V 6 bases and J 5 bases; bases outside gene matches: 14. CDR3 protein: CASSDRNWTSGSLDTQYF. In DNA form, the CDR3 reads TGTGCCAGCAGCGATCGAAACTGGACTAGCGGGAGTTTAGATACGCAGTATTTT.

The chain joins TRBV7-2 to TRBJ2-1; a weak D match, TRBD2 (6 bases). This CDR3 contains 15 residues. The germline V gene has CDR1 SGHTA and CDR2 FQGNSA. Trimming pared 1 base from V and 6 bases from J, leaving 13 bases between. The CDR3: CASSLGPGAGNEQFF. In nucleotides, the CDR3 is TGTGCCAGCAGCTTAGGTCCGGGAGCAGGCAATGAGCAGTTCTTC.

The CDR3 sequence: CASSLLRDEQFF. In nucleotides, the CDR3 is TGCGCCAGCAGCTTGCTTCGAGATGAGCAGTTCTTC. V usage is TRBV5-1 and J usage is TRBJ2-1; D gene ambiguous. V shed 1 base and J shed 8 bases, with 7 bases lying between them. CDR1 is SGHRS, CDR2 YFSETQ, per germline. This CDR3 region has 12 residues.